The 10 T cell receptor beta chains presented below share a single source sample, sequenced in a study of identifying expanded T cells in peripheral blood. Libraries were prepared by immunoSEQ multiplex PCR; TCRdb keeps only in-frame clonotypes and omits some of them. The data contain around 100,000 clones, approximately 89% of them singletons. Input material: blood. The source is a person between 18 and 70 years old in good health.

The J gene is TRBJ2-1, the V gene TRBV6-1; D might be TRBD2 (6 bases). CDR3 length: 15 amino acids. Trimming pared 4 bases from V and 9 bases from J, leaving 19 bases between. Germline V gene sequence: CDR1 MNHNS, CDR2 SASEGT. The CDR3 protein is CASSVGGIRSGEQFF. The CDR3 region has the DNA TGTGCCAGCAGTGTTGGAGGGATTCGTTCGGGTGAGCAGTTCTTC.

The rearrangement uses TRBV7-3 and TRBJ2-1; 9 bases fit TRBD1. CDR1 is SGHTA, CDR2 FQGTGA, per germline. The CDR3 spans 15 residues. V gave up 3 bases and J gave up 6 bases; unmatched junction bases: 6. CDR3 sequence (DNA): TGTGCCAGCAGCTTCGGGACAGGGTTAGGCAATGAGCAGTTCTTC. It yields the protein CASSFGTGLGNEQFF.

This clone showed up just a few times. This chain connects TRBV6-1 to TRBJ1-1; D gene ambiguous. This CDR3 has 11 residues. Trimming cost V 7 bases and J 4 bases, with 7 bases left between them. CDR1 and CDR2 (germline): MNHNS, SASEGT. The CDR3 is CASKSVTEAFF. The CDR3 nucleotides read TGTGCCAGCAAGAGCGTCACTGAAGCTTTCTTT.

The rearrangement joins TRBV20-1 to TRBJ2-3, with D uncertain. Per germline, CDR1 DFQATT and CDR2 SNEGSKA (reference sequence). The CDR3 is 11 amino acids. V was pared by 6 bases and J by 2 bases, with 6 bases between. Here the CDR3 reads CSAYYTDTQYF. The CDR3 DNA reads TGCAGTGCGTACTACACAGATACGCAGTATTTT.

The chain employs TRBV10-3 and TRBJ2-2; 8 nucleotides match TRBD1. The CDR3 consists of 15 residues. Germline CDR1 and CDR2: ENHRY and SYGVKD. V was pared by 6 bases and J by 3 bases, with 6 bases of the junction left unmatched. In DNA form, the CDR3 reads TGTGCCATCAGACCCGGACAGGGCTACACCGGGGAGCTGTTTTTT. Translation gives CAIRPGQGYTGELFF.

V is TRBV6-6 and J is TRBJ1-2, with a possible D match to TRBD1 (6 bases). Trimming stripped 2 bases from V and 4 bases from J, with 17 bases between. The V gene's germline CDR1 is MNHNY and CDR2 SVGAGI (reference sequence). The CDR3 contains 16 residues. This CDR3 is CASSYGSGDGSYGYTF. The CDR3 nucleotides read TGTGCCAGCAGTTACGGGTCAGGGGATGGGAGCTATGGCTACACCTTC.

The rearrangement joins TRBV14 to TRBJ1-1, with D tentatively TRBD1 (5 bases). Trimming stripped 4 bases from V and 0 bases from J, with 12 bases between. CDR1 and CDR2 from the germline V gene are SGHDN and FVKESK. CDR3 length equals 15 residues. CDR3 sequence (DNA): TGTGCCAGCAGCCCGATAAGGGGATTGAACACTGAAGCTTTCTTT. Translated, it gives CASSPIRGLNTEAFF.

V usage is TRBV7-9 and J usage is TRBJ1-1; 7 bases fit TRBD1. V dropped 1 base and J dropped 1; count of bases not matched to a gene: 3. The CDR3 extends over 15 amino acids. Germline assignment: CDR1 SEHNR and CDR2 FQNEAQ (reference sequence). DNA of the CDR3: TGTGCCAGCAGCTTAGGAGGGACAGCGAACACTGAAGCTTTCTTT. Amino acid sequence: CASSLGGTANTEAFF.

This clone was seen a single time. CDR3 loop: CASSTLPGLAVKNEQFF. DNA for the CDR3: TGTGCCAGTAGTACCCTACCGGGACTAGCGGTAAAGAATGAGCAGTTCTTC. The gene calls are TRBV19 and TRBJ2-1; 11 nucleotides agree with TRBD2. CDR1 is LNHDA and CDR2 is SQIVND in the germline V gene (reference sequence). The junction had 12 bases not matched to a gene; V was cut back by 4 bases and J by 7 bases. The CDR3 sequence is 17 residues long. The complete variable domain, with remaining parts taken from reference TRBV19 and TRBJ2-1, reads DGGITQSPKYLFRKEGQNVTLSCEQNLNHDAMYWYRQDPGQGLRLIYYSQIVNDFQKGDIAEGYSVSREKKESFPLTVTSAQKNPTAFYLCASSTLPGLAVKNEQFFGPGTRLTVL.

This clone was counted once. The chain couples TRBV13 to TRBJ1-3; unclear D gene. There are 12 residues in the CDR3. Germline CDR1 is PRHDT and CDR2 is FYEKMQ (reference sequence). V was clipped by 3 bases and J by 4 bases, with 4 bases between them. This CDR3 reads CASSLLGNTIYF. The CDR3 nucleotides read TGTGCCAGCAGCTTGTTAGGAAACACCATATATTTT. Together with reference TRBV13 and TRBJ1-3, the CDR3 gives the full variable domain: AAGVIQSPRHLIKEKRETATLKCYPIPRHDTVYWYQQGPGQDPQFLISFYEKMQSDKGSIPDRFSAQQFSDYHSELNMSSLELGDSALYFCASSLLGNTIYFGEGSWLTVV.